This TCR beta chain was identified during a study of T cells after yellow fever vaccination. Overall study: Fractions of limited cellularity were prepared by means of SMART-Seq v4 Ultra Low Input. The study, taken as a whole, reports: Most clones from primary vaccination were detected again post-booster (around 95% CD4, more than 85% CD8).

This clonotype has more than one count but fewer than ten. The antigen is not known. In TCRdb, the 5' RACE reads were re-called with MiXCR into one record per CDR3 protein. The sample includes 300,000 to 400,000 distinct CDR3 sequences, roughly 4% of them seen just once. J gave up 2 bases and V 4 bases, and 13 bases lay outside the gene matches. This CDR3 is built from 20 residues. Germline V lookup: CDR1 SGHRS, CDR2 YFSETQ. The receptor was derived from a young man who received the YFV17D yellow fever vaccine. V gene TRBV5-1 combines with J gene TRBJ2-3, with TRBD2 matching over 16 bases. Material: PBMCs, obtained 5 days after the yellow fever booster vaccination. CDR3 loop: CASSSKGLAGGTNFTDTQYF. CDR3 DNA sequence: TGCGCCAGCAGCAGCAAGGGACTAGCGGGGGGGACCAACTTCACAGATACGCAGTATTTT.